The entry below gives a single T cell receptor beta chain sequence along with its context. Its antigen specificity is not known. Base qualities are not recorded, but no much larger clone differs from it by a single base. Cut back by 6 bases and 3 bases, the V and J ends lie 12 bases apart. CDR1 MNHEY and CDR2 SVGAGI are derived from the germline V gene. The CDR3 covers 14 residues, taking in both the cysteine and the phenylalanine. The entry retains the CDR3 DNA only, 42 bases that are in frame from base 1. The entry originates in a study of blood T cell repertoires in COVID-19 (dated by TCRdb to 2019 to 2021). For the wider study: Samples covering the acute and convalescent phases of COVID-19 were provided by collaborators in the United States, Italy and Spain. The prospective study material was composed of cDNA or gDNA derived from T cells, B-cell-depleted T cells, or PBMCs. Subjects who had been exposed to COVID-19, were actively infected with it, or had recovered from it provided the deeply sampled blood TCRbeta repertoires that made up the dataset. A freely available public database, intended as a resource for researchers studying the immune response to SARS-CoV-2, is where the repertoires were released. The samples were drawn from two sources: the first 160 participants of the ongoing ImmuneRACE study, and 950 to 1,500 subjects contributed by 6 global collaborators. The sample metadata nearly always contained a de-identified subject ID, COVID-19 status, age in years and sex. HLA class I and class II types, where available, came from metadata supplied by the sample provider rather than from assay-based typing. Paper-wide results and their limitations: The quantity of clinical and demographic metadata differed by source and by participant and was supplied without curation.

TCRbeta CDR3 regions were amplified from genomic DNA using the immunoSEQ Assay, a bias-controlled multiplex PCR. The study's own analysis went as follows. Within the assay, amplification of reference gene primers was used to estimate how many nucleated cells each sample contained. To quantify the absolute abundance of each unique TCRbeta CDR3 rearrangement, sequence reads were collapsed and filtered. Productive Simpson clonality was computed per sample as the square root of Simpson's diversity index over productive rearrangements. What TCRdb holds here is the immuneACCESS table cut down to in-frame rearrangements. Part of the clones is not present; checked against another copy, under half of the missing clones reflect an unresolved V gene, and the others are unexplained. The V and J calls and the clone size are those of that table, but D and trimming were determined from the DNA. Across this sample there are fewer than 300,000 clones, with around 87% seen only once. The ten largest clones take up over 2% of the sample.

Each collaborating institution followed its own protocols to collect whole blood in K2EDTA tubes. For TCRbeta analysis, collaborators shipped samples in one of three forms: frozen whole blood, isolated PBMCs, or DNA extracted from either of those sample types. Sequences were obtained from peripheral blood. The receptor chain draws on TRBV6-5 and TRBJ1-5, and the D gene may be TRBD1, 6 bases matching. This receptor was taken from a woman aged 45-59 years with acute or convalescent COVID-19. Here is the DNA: TGTGCCAGCAGAAGAACAGGGTTCAATCAGCCCCAGCATTTT. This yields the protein CASRRTGFNQPQHF.